This TCR beta chain was identified during a study of tumor-infiltrating lymphocytes in primary liver carcinoma. About the research overall: Participating patients were men and women between 30 and 69 years old. General observations from the study: Bulk unsorted samples prevented comparison of CD4+ and CD8+ repertoires.

In addition to blood RNA drawn from unsorted whole blood, germline DNA was extracted. This clonotype was seen a single time. Its cognate antigen is unknown. Being one base from a much bigger clone, this may be a read error. CDR3 size: 15 residues. The germline CDR1 and CDR2 sequences are MDHEN and SYDVKM. V gave up 10 bases and J gave up 8 bases, with 26 bases separating them. A constant-region primer primed TCR beta cDNA synthesis from 500 to 550 ng of total RNA. ARM-PCR, slightly modified, supplied the TCR beta libraries through three nested multiplex PCR rounds. PCR rounds one and two used TRBV1-TRBV30 forward primers with a C-beta reverse primer for 9 to 10 cycles each. TCRdb re-analysed the multiplex PCR reads in MiXCR, keeping a single row per CDR3 protein. Altogether 320,000 or so distinct CDR3 sequences are present, more than 55% being singletons, with the ten largest covering approximately 9%.

This clonotype was obtained from a man in his forties or fifties with primary liver carcinoma and hepatitis B virus infection. The chain joins TRBV28 to TRBJ1-1; possible D gene TRBD1, 6 bases. The specimen was peripheral blood. The CDR3 DNA reads TGTGCCAACTCACCCCGGGGGCACTACACTGTGGAAGCTTTCTTT. Translated: CANSPRGHYTVEAFF.